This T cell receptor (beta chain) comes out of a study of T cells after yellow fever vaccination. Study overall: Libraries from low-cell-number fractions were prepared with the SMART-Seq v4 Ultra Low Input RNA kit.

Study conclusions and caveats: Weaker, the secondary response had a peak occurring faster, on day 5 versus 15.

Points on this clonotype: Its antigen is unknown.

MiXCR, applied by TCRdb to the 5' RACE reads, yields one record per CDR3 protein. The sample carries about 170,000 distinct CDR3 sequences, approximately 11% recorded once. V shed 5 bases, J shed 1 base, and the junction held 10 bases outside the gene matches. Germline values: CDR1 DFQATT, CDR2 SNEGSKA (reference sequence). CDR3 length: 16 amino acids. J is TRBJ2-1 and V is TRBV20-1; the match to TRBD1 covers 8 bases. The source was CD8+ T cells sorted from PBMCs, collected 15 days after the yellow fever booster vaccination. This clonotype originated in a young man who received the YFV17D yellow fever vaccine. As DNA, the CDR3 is TGCAGTGCTGTTCCGGACAGGGCCAGTTCCTACAATGAGCAGTTCTTC. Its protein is CSAVPDRASSYNEQFF.